This paragraph reports one TCR beta chain. This clonotype was seen repeatedly, ten times or more. Its antigen has not been determined. Base qualities are not recorded, but no much larger clone differs from it by a single base. Libraries were made using 5' RACE. A second 7 to 11 cycle PCR used a sample-barcoded 5' primer and a J-beta primer mix. A template-switch 5' adaptor carrying 12 random nucleotides introduced a unique molecular identifier onto each TCR beta cDNA molecule. Each sample yielded at least 3 million CDR3-containing paired-end reads. First-strand cDNA was synthesized from all RNA with the Mint cDNA synthesis kit, primed by a TRBC-specific oligonucleotide. After uracil-DNA glycosylase treatment, a first 18-cycle PCR used universal primers M1SS and BC2_uni_R on all cDNA. As for how the authors treated the data: Each sample was normalized by randomly selecting 1 million high-quality reads, each carrying a distinct molecular identifier. Instead of being binned into consensus sequences, reads with shared molecular identifiers were discarded. MiTCR, set to a Q25 quality threshold and the strictest error-elimination algorithm, was used for CDR3 identification, clonotype clustering and error correction. Lower-bound total TCR beta diversity was estimated with a nonparametric unseen species model using Euler transformation. The raw public data were reprocessed by TCRdb itself: fastp quality trimming at Q25, MiXCR clonotype calling, in-frame beta chains only. Rows merge per CDR3 protein into single entries with the most common DNA and genes. What appears here as the V and J calls and clone size reflects TCRdb's work, not the paper's. This sample lists 1.5 million to 2 million distinct CDR3 sequences; approximately 40% were detected once. More than 20% of the sample is taken by the ten largest.

Via the germline V gene, CDR1 is LGHNA and CDR2 YSLEER. The CDR3 runs 15 amino acids, cysteine and phenylalanine included. CDR3 DNA is the only sequence kept; it has 45 bases, read in frame from the first base. Trimming removed 0 bases from V and 4 bases from J, leaving 10 bases between the germline ends. The sample comes from a study of blood T cells in healthy people across ages (dated by TCRdb to the mid-2010s). Notes on the research overall: In model experiments, template switching captured about one uniquely barcoded TCR beta cDNA molecule for every two T cells. To track age-related changes in TCR beta repertoire diversity, the study relied on deep sequencing normalized with unique cDNA molecular identifiers. To avoid experimental bias, donors of different ages were randomly spread across the sequencing lanes. The donors were split into four age groups: young (average about 16 years), middle-aged (about 40), aged (roughly 60) and long-lived (under 90). Two additional independent replicas of 1 million unique cDNA reads from the same blood draw were analyzed for two donors (one aged 18 to 30 and one aged 80 or older).

The donors were 40 or so Caucasian individuals from Russia, aged roughly 6 to 100 years, who were systemically healthy. Each donor gave ten milliliters of peripheral blood, collected into EDTA-treated Vacutainer tubes. Ficoll-Paque density-gradient centrifugation was used to isolate PBMCs, with at least 7 million per sample. Total RNA, at least 5.5 micrograms per sample, was extracted from PBMCs with Trizol reagent. For every donor, an aliquot of PBMCs went through flow cytometry to measure the percentages of naive CD45RAhigh/CD27high T cells. What the work shows at the level of the full study, not this receptor alone: There was a strong correlation between observed TCR beta diversity and the percentage of naive T cells measured by flow cytometry. Observed TCR beta diversity per million T cells fell roughly linearly with age, and a significant reduction was already apparent by age approximately 41. Conclusive comparison of naive and antigen-experienced compartments was prevented by the profiling of bulk unsorted PBMCs. Estimates of total diversity from one million sequenced T cells were regarded as lower bounds and underestimates. The CMV infection status of donors was not known, potentially confounding age-related changes in expanded clonotypes. Compared with the aged group, the long-lived group had more naive CD4+ T cells, fewer expanded clones and increased TCR diversity, suggesting age selection.

This receptor chain uses TRBV4-3 and TRBJ2-1; the D gene identity is not certain. The TCR sequence derives from a human donor in good health. The source material was blood. The nucleotides read TGCGCCAGCAGCCAAGACCTTGGGTCATACAATGAGCAGTTCTTC. This translates into CASSQDLGSYNEQFF.